Listed here are 9 T cell receptor beta chains from one sample, sequenced in a study of spatial heterogeneity in lung cancer. The time point is: sample taken at primary tumor resection. No cells were sorted before sequencing. The whole RNA sequenced was extracted from tumor, nontumor lung or frozen PBMC. TCRdb re-called the 5' RACE reads through MiXCR, storing one row per CDR3 protein. The sample lists almost 75,000 distinct CDR3 sequences, less than 15% occurring once. The specimen comprised PBMCs, sampled at surgery. The receptors were sampled from a male donor with early-stage non-small cell lung cancer.

Turning to this clonotype: Being one base from a much bigger clone, this may be a read error. The gene calls are TRBV30 and TRBJ2-1; 9 positions agree with TRBD1. The trim removed 0 bases at V and 12 bases at J, leaving 9 bases unmatched. Germline CDR1 GTSNPN, CDR2 SVGIG (reference sequence). The CDR3 length is 14 residues. In nucleotides, the CDR3 is TGTGCCTGGAGTGTCGGGACAGGGAAACAAATGCAGTTCTTC. Translation gives CAWSVGTGKQMQFF.

This clonotype was detected only a few times. The chain is built from TRBV6-2 or TRBV6-3 and TRBJ1-5; 9 nucleotides agree with TRBD1. V lost 6 bases to trimming and J lost 6 bases; unmatched junction nucleotides: 6. Germline CDR1 and CDR2: MNHEY and SVGEGT. This CDR3 has 14 residues. CDR3 DNA sequence: TGTGCCAGCAGCCTGGGACAGGGCCCTCAGCCCCAGCATTTT. Translation: CASSLGQGPQPQHF.

This sequence joins TRBV19 and TRBJ2-3; TRBD2 agrees at 10 bases. V lost 2 bases and J lost 6; bases outside the gene matches: 5. Per the germline V gene, CDR1 is LNHDA and CDR2 is SQIVND (reference sequence). This CDR3 is built from 15 residues. CDR3 residues: CASSILAGAGDTQYF. The DNA for the CDR3 is TGTGCCAGTAGTATACTAGCGGGAGCAGGGGATACGCAGTATTTT.

This clonotype was observed many times. The chain employs TRBV29-1 and TRBJ2-1; the D is unclear. CDR3 length equals 12 residues. The V gene's germline CDR1 is SQVTM and CDR2 ANQGSEA. The ends were cut back, 3 bases at V and 7 bases at J, with 10 bases in the middle. This chain's CDR3 is CSVESRINEQFF. The CDR3 DNA reads TGCAGCGTTGAGAGTCGGATAAATGAGCAGTTCTTC.

This clonotype was seen many times. This chain connects TRBV20-1 to TRBJ1-6; D is uncertain. Germline CDR1 and CDR2: DFQATT and SNEGSKA (reference sequence). This CDR3 has 14 amino acids. Trimming left V 6 bases short and J 9 bases short, with 18 bases between. CDR3 residues: CSAPTGLLGSPLHF. The CDR3 nucleotides are TGCAGTGCGCCAACCGGGCTCCTTGGTTCACCCCTCCACTTT.

As for this clonotype: This may arise from a read error, as a much more abundant clone is one base away. This sequence joins TRBV29-1 and TRBJ1-1, with D unclear. Germline V CDR1 and CDR2: SQVTM, ANQGSEA. There are 13 residues in the CDR3. CDR3 sequence (DNA): TGCTGCGTTGCGCGGGGATTGAGTACTGAAGCTTTCTTT. Translating it yields CCVARGLSTEAFF.

Only a few counts were recorded for this clonotype. The chain uses TRBV6-6 and TRBJ1-2, with 7 bases matching TRBD1. V shed 0 bases and J 8 bases; nucleotides not matched to a gene: 6. The V gene's germline CDR1 is MNHNY and CDR2 SVGAGI (reference sequence). The CDR3 loop spans 14 amino acids. CDR3 in DNA: TGTGCCAGCAGTTACTCAAGACAGGGCATCGGCTACACCTTC. Translated: CASSYSRQGIGYTF.

V and J are TRBV9 and TRBJ1-3; tentatively, D is TRBD1 (6 bases). V was shortened by 3 bases and J by 1 base, with 14 bases between the two germline ends. Per germline, CDR1 SGDLS and CDR2 YYNGEE. This CDR3 comprises 16 residues. The CDR3 region has the DNA TGTGCCAGCAGCGCTTCAGGGGACCCATCTGGAAACACCATATATTTT. This translates into CASSASGDPSGNTIYF.

There are a few counts of this clonotype. The CDR3 spells CSASRGGGEKLFF. The DNA of the CDR3 is TGCAGTGCTAGCCGTGGGGGAGGAGAAAAACTGTTTTTT. The J gene is TRBJ1-4, the V gene TRBV20-1, with a weak D call TRBD1 (5 bases). The V and J ends lost 3 bases and 8 bases respectively, with 13 bases between them. The V gene's germline CDR1 is DFQATT and CDR2 SNEGSKA (reference sequence). The CDR3 covers 13 residues.